This TCR beta chain was identified during a study of T cells after posttransplantation cyclophosphamide. Study conclusions and caveats: Donor CD8+ memory clones often dominated recipient blood repertoires at later times. Skin or GI-infiltrating T cells shared few TRB sequences with blood. After PTCy, TRB diversity resembled that of CNI/methotrexate controls.

This clone has a count of ten or more. Its specificity is not known. Libraries were prepared by immunoSEQ multiplex PCR; TCRdb keeps only in-frame clonotypes and omits some of them. This repertoire holds some 17,000 clones, and none appear only once. Germline V lookup: CDR1 MNHEY, CDR2 SMNVEV (reference sequence). This CDR3 is built from 16 residues. V lost 5 bases to trimming and J lost 8 bases; unmatched junction nucleotides: 16. A marrow graft followed busulfan-fludarabine conditioning, with cyclophosphamide on days +3 and +4. This clonotype was sampled from a female patient under 45 who received an allogeneic stem cell transplant from a related donor, was CMV-positive, and had no GVHD. A subset of T cells may come from the graft donor. The sample was PBMCs, taken after allogeneic stem cell transplant with posttransplant cyclophosphamide. V usage is TRBV27 and J usage is TRBJ1-2; 8 nucleotides agree with TRBD1. DNA of the CDR3: TGTGCCAGCAGTGAAACTTCCGGGACAGGAGTAGGAGGCTACACCTTC. Translating it yields CASSETSGTGVGGYTF.